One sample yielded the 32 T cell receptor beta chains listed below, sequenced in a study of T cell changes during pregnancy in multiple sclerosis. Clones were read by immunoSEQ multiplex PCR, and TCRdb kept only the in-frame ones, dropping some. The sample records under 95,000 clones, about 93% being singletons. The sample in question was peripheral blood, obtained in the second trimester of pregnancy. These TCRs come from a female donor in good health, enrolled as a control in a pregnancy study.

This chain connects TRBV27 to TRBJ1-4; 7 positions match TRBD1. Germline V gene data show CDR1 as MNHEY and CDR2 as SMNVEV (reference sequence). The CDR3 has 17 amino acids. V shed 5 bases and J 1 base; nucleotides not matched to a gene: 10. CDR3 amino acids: CASSLAGGLITNEKLFF. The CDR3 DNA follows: TGTGCCAGCAGTCTAGCAGGGGGGCTAATAACTAATGAAAAACTGTTTTTT.

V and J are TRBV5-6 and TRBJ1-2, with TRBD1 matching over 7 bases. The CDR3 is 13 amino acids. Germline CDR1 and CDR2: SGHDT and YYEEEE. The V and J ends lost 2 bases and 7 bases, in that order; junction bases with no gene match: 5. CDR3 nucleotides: TGTGCCAGCAGCTTCACAACAGGGGCTGGCTACACCTTC. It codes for CASSFTTGAGYTF.

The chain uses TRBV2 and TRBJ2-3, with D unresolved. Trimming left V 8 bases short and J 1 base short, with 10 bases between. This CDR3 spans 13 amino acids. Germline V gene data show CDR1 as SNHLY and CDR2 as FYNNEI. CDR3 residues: CASEAERTDTQYF. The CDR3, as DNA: TGTGCCAGCGAGGCGGAACGCACAGATACGCAGTATTTT. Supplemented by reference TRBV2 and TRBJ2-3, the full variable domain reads EPEVTQTPSHQVTQMGQEVILRCVPISNHLYFYWYRQILGQKVEFLVSFYNNEISEKSEIFDDQFSVERPDGSNFTLKIRSTKLEDSAMYFCASEAERTDTQYFGPGTRLTVL.

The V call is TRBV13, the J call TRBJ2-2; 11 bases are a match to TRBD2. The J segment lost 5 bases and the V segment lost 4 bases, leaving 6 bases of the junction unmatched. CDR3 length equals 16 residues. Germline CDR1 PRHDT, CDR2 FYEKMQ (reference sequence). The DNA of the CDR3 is TGTGCCAGCAGCTCCTTAGCGGGAGGGGCGACCGGGGAGCTGTTTTTT. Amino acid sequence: CASSSLAGGATGELFF.

CDR3 sequence reads: CASSAGLSVNEKLFF. CDR3 DNA sequence: TGTGCCAGTAGTGCGGGCCTCTCGGTTAATGAAAAACTGTTTTTT. The chain is built from TRBV19 and TRBJ1-4; D ambiguous. CDR1 and CDR2 (germline): LNHDA, SQIVND (reference sequence). The CDR3 has 15 residues. The germline V and J ends were trimmed by 5 bases and 4 bases, with 14 bases remaining between them.

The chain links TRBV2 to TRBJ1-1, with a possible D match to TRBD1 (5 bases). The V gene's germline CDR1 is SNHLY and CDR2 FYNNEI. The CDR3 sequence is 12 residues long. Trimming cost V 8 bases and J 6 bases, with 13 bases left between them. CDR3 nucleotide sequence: TGTGCCAGCTCGGGGGGGATCCCTGAAGCTTTCTTT. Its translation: CASSGGIPEAFF. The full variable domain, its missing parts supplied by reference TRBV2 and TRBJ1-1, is EPEVTQTPSHQVTQMGQEVILRCVPISNHLYFYWYRQILGQKVEFLVSFYNNEISEKSEIFDDQFSVERPDGSNFTLKIRSTKLEDSAMYFCASSGGIPEAFFGQGTRLTVV.

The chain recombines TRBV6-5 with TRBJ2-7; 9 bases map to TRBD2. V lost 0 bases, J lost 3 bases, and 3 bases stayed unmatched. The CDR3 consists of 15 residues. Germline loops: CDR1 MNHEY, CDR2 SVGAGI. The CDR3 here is CASSYSGSGSYEQYF. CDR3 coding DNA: TGTGCCAGCAGTTACTCGGGTAGCGGGAGCTACGAGCAGTACTTC.

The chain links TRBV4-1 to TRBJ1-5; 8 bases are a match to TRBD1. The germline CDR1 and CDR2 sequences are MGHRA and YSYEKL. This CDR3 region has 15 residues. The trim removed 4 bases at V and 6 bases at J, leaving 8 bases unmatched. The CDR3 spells CASSPTGQVGQPQHF. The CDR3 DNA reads TGCGCCAGCAGCCCCACGGGACAGGTCGGTCAGCCCCAGCATTTT.

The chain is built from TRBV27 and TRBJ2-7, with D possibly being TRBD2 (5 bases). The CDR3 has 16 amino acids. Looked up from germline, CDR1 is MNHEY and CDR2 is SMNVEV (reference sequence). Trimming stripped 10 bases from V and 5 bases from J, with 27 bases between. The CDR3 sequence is CATAGSLTSGFNEQYF. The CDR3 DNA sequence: TGTGCCACCGCTGGTTCTCTTACTAGTGGGTTTAACGAGCAGTACTTC.

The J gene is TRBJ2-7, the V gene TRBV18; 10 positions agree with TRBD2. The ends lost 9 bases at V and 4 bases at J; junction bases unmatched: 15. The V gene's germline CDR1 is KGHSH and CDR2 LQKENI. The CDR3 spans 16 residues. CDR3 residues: CASSHQSLAGVYEQYF. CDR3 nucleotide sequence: TGTGCCAGTTCTCACCAGTCGCTAGCGGGAGTGTACGAGCAGTACTTC.

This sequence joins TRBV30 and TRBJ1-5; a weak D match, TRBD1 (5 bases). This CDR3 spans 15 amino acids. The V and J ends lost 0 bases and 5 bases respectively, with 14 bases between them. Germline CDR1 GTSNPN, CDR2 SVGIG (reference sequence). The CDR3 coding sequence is TGTGCCTGGAGTGTATACGGGGGGACTTATCAGCCCCAGCATTTT. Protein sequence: CAWSVYGGTYQPQHF.

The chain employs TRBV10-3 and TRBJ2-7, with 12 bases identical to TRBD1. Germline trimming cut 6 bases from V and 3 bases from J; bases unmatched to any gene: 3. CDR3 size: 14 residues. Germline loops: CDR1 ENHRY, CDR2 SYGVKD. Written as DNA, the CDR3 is TGTGCCATCAGGGGGACAGGGGGCAACTACGAGCAGTACTTC. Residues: CAIRGTGGNYEQYF.

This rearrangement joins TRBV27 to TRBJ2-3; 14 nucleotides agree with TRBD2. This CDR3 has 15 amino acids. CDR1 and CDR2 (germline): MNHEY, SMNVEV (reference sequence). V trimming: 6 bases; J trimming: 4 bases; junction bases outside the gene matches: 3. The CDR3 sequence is CASRGLAGVADTQYF. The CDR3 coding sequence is TGTGCCAGCAGGGGACTAGCGGGAGTTGCAGATACGCAGTATTTT.

In nucleotides, the CDR3 is TGTGCCGCCTCCCCGGGAGTCGCCCAGCATTTT. Amino acid sequence: CAASPGVAQHF. The chain joins TRBV28 to TRBJ1-5, with D hard to call. CDR1 MDHEN and CDR2 SYDVKM come from the germline V gene. There are 11 residues in the CDR3. Trimming removed 11 bases from V and 11 bases from J, with 16 bases in between.

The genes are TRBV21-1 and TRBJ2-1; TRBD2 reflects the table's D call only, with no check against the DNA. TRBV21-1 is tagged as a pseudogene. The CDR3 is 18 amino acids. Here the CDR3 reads CASSNLDAGLAGGDEQFF. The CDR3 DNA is TGTGCCAGCAGCAATTTGGACGCCGGGCTAGCGGGAGGGGATGAGCAGTTCTTC.

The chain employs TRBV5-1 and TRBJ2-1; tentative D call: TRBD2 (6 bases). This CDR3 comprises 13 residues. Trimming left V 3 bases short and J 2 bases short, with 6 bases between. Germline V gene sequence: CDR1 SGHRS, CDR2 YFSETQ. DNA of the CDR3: TGCGCCAGCAGCTGGGGGGCCTACAATGAGCAGTTCTTC. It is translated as CASSWGAYNEQFF.

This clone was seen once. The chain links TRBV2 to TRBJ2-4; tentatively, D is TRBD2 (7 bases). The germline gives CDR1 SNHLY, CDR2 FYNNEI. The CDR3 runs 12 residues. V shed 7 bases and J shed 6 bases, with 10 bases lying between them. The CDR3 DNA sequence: TGTGCCAGCACAGGGGAGGGAAACATTCAGTACTTC. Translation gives CASTGEGNIQYF.

The CDR3 DNA follows: TGTGCCAGCAAGGGGTCAGCTTCGAACAATGAGCAGTTCTTC. As protein: CASKGSASNNEQFF. V is TRBV6-5 and J is TRBJ2-1; TRBD1 might be the D (5 bases). Germline-derived CDR1 and CDR2 are MNHEY and SVGAGI. There are 14 residues in the CDR3. Between the trimmed V and J ends, which lost 7 bases and 5 bases, there was a span of 15 bases.

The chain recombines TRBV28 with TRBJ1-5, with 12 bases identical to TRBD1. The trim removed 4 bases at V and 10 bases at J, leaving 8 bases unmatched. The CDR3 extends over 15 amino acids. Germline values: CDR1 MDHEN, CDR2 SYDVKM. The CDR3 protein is CASSSGQGASQPQHF. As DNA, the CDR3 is TGTGCCAGCAGTTCGGGACAGGGGGCCTCGCAACCCCAGCATTTT.

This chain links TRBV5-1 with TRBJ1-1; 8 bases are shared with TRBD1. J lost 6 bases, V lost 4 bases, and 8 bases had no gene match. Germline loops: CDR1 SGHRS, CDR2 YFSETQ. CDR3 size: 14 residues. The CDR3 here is CASSHGQGDSEAFF. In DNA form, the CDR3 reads TGCGCCAGCAGCCATGGACAGGGTGATTCTGAAGCTTTCTTT. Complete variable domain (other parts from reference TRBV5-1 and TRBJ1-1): KAGVTQTPRYLIKTRGQQVTLSCSPISGHRSVSWYQQTPGQGLQFLFEYFSETQRNKGNFPGRFSGRQFSNSRSEMNVSTLELGDSALYLCASSHGQGDSEAFFGQGTRLTVV.

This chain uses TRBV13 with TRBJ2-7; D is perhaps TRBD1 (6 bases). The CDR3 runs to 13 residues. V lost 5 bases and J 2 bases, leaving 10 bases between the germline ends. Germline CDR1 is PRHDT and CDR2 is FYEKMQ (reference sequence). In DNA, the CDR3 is TGTGCCAGCAGCCACGGACAGACCTACGAGCAGTACTTC. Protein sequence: CASSHGQTYEQYF.

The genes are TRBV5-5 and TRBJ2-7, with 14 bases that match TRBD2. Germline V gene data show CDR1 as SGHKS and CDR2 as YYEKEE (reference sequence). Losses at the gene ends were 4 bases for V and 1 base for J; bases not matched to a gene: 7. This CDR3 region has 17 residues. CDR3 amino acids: CASSTRGTSGSSYEQYF. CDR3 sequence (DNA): TGTGCCAGCAGCACCCGGGGGACTAGCGGGAGTTCCTACGAGCAGTACTTC.

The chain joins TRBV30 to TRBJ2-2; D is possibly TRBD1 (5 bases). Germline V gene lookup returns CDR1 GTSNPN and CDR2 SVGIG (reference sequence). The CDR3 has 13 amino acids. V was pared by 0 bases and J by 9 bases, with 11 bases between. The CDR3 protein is CAWSVAGWRELFF. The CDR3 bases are TGTGCCTGGAGTGTAGCAGGGTGGAGGGAGCTGTTTTTT.

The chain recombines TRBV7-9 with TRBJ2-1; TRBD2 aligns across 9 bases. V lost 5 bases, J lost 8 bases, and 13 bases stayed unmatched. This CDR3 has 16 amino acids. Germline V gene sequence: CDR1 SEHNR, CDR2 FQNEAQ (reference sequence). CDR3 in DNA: TGTGCCAGCAGCCCCCCTCACGGACTAGCGATTTATGAGCAGTTCTTC. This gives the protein CASSPPHGLAIYEQFF.

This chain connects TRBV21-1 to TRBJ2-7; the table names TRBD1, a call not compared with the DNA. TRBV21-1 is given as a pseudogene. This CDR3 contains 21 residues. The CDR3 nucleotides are TGTGCCAGCATACCACAGGGGAACAGGGGGCGCGGGAGCGGGACTCCCTACGAGCAGTACTTC. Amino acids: CASIPQGNRGRGSGTPYEQYF.

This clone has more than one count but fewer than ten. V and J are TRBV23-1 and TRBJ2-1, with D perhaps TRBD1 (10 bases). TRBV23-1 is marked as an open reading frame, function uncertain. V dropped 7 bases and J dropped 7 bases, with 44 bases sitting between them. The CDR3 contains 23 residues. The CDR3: CASTMRDRGELASGKWGKNEQFF. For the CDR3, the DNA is TGCGCCAGCACGATGCGGGACAGGGGAGAGTTGGCTAGCGGGAAGTGGGGAAAAAATGAGCAGTTCTTC.

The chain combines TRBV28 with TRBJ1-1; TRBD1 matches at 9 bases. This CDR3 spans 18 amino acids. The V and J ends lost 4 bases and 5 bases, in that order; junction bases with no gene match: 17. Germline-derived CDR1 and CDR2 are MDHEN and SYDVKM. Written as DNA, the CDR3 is TGTGCCAGCAGTTCCGACAGGGGGGGTACCTGGTGGGGTACTGAAGCTTTCTTT. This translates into CASSSDRGGTWWGTEAFF.

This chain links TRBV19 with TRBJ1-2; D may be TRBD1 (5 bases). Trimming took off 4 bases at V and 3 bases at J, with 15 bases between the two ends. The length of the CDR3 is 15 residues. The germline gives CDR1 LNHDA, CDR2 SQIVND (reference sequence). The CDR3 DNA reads TGTGCCAGTAGTACAAGGACAAAGGAAGACTATGGCTACACCTTC. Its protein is CASSTRTKEDYGYTF.

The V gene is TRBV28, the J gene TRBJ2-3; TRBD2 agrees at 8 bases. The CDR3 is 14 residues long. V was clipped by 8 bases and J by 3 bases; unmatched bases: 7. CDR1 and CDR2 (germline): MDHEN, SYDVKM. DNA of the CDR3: TGTGCCAGCGCGAGCGGGAGTAAGACAGATACGCAGTATTTT. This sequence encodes CASASGSKTDTQYF. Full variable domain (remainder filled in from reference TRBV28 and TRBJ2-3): DVKVTQSSRYLVKRTGEKVFLECVQDMDHENMFWYRQDPGLGLRLIYFSYDVKMKEKGDIPEGYSVSREKKERFSLILESASTNQTSMYLCASASGSKTDTQYFGPGTRLTVL.

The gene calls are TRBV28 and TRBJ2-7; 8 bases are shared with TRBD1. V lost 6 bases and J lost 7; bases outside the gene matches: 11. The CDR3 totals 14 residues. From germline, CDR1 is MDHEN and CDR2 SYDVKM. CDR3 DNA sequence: TGTGCCAGCAGCTCGGGACAGGCAGCGGGTGAGCAGTACTTC. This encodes CASSSGQAAGEQYF.

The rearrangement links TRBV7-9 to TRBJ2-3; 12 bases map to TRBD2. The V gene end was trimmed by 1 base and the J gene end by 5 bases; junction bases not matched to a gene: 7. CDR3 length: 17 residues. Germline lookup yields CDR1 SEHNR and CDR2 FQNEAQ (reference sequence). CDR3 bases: TGTGCCAGCAGCTTAGGCCAGACTAGCGGGAGCCTAGATACGCAGTATTTT. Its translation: CASSLGQTSGSLDTQYF.

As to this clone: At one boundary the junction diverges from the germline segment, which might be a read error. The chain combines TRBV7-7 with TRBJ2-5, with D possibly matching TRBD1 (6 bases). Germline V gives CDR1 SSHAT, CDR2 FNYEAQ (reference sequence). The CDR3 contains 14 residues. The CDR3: CASSGTGNSETQYF. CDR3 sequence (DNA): TGTGCTAGCAGCGGTACAGGGAATTCGGAGACCCAGTACTTC.